This T cell receptor beta chain was documented in a study of regulatory T cells in long-lasting Graves disease (dated by TCRdb to the early 2020s). Regarding the complete study: Persistent Graves' disease was defined as persistently positive TSH receptor autoantibodies together with antithyroid drug treatment for over 5 years. A total of about 35 samples underwent TCR sequencing, from around 13 patients with persistent Graves' disease and 20 patients with newly diagnosed Graves' disease. Antithyroid drugs had been taken for approximately 9.7 years on average by persistent Graves' disease patients in the clinical cohort. The study took place in China and was registered as a clinical trial. Persistent Graves' disease patients were compared with newly diagnosed Graves' disease patients by peripheral blood TCR sequencing and RNA sequencing.

The sample's time point, from its label and the paper: persistent/refractory GD, antithyroid drugs over 5 years with positive TRAb. For both TCR sequencing and RNA sequencing, RNA was extracted from PBMCs using TRIzol. The diagnosis of Graves' disease followed American Thyroid Association guidelines. Patients for the study were recruited at an endocrinology department in Xi'an, China. From each patient, approximately 9 milliliters of peripheral blood was collected into an EDTA anticoagulant tube. Ficoll Paque Plus density gradient separation was used to isolate PBMCs, and no further T cell sorting was done. An Agilent 2100 Bioanalyzer and agarose gel were used to check RNA quality, while a NanoDrop 2000 measured RNA concentration. This clonotype has only a few counts. Its target antigen remains unknown. Per-base quality was not reported, and no clone a single base away is much larger than it. From the cysteine through the phenylalanine, the CDR3 covers 13 amino acids. Only CDR3 DNA is held: 39 bases, read in frame from base 1. CDR1 is given as LGHDT and CDR2 as YNNKEL, both from the germline V gene (reference sequence). Deletion took 4 bases off V and 2 bases off J, with a span of 9 bases between the germline ends.

The method behind the library was multiplex PCR. Sequencing relied on an Illumina HiSeq 4000. iRepertoire HTBI primers and Arm-PCR amplification of CDR3 regions were used to construct TCR beta libraries. PCR products were gel purified before sequencing. In the authors' own workflow: Across samples, some 62 TRBV and roughly 15 TRBJ segments were identified and used for gene usage analysis of CDR3 amino acid clonotypes. COPE and FqMerger were used to merge filtered high-quality paired reads into contigs. BLAST was used to align contigs to IMGT TRBV, TRBD and TRBJ reference genes, with CDR3 defined following IMGT. Highly expanded clones were defined as clonotypes with a frequency above 0.1%. Shannon entropy served as the measure of repertoire diversity, while the Gini coefficient captured V-J evenness. A clonotype found in more than one individual was treated as public. TCRdb reprocessing: public reads trimmed at Q25 with fastp, clones called with MiXCR, in-frame beta chains kept. Rows with a matching CDR3 protein are joined into one entry that keeps the most common DNA and genes. What appears here as the V and J calls and clone size reflects TCRdb's work, not the paper's. This sample lists over 250,000 distinct CDR3 sequences; under 25% were detected once. Clones ranked in the top ten supply more than 50% of the sample.

General conclusions and limits of the study: Patients with persistent disease shared more public clonotypes (about 3,000) than newly diagnosed patients did (around 1,000). Only peripheral blood was studied, because thyroid tissue, the primary lesion, was inaccessible. Compared with newly diagnosed patients, persistent Graves' disease patients had lower TCR Shannon entropy and fewer highly expanded clones, which suggests clonal expansion. Only the TCR beta chain was sequenced and analyzed. Preferential use of TRBV28, TRBJ1-2 and TRBJ2-5 was observed in persistent disease, whereas TRBV20-1 and TRBJ2-1 were favored in newly diagnosed disease. The small sample size was acknowledged by the authors as a limitation that may reduce accuracy.

The rearranged chain carries TRBV3-1 and TRBJ2-7, with no confident D gene call. The TCR comes from a female donor with Graves disease. The specimen was peripheral blood mononuclear cells (PBMCs), collected when the disease was refractory, from a patient treated with antithyroid drugs. The CDR3: CASSRGRTYEQYF. In nucleotide form, the sequence is TGTGCCAGCAGCCGCGGACGGACCTACGAGCAGTACTTC.